The 25 T cell receptor beta chains below all came from one sample that was sequenced in a study of blood T cell repertoires in COVID-19. Profiling relied on immunoSEQ multiplex PCR, and the TCRdb table lists in-frame clones only, not all of them. The sample records about 310,000 clones, about 88% being singletons. The material sequenced was peripheral blood. The receptors stem from a man aged 65 to 79 with acute or convalescent COVID-19.

DNA for the CDR3: TGCGCCAGCAGTGAGGGAAGGGGGCCGGAGCAGTTCTTC. Encoded protein: CASSEGRGPEQFF. The chain employs TRBV10-1 and TRBJ2-1; 7 bases are a match to TRBD1. Losses at the gene ends were 2 bases for V and 10 bases for J; bases not matched to a gene: 5. This CDR3 has 13 residues. CDR1 is WNHNN and CDR2 is SYGVQD in the germline V gene (reference sequence).

V usage is TRBV7-9 and J usage is TRBJ1-1; possibly TRBD1 for D (6 bases). The CDR3 is 14 amino acids. The V gene lost 5 bases and the J gene lost 2 bases, with 12 bases spanning the gap. Germline V gives CDR1 SEHNR, CDR2 FQNEAQ (reference sequence). CDR3 in amino acids: CASSRDGTNTEAFF. The CDR3, as DNA: TGTGCCAGCAGCAGAGACGGGACAAACACTGAAGCTTTCTTT. Drawing the rest from reference TRBV7-9 and TRBJ1-1, the complete variable domain is DTGVSQNPRHKITKRGQNVTFRCDPISEHNRLYWYRQTLGQGPEFLTYFQNEAQLEKSRLLSDRFSAERPKGSFSTLEIQRTEQGDSAMYLCASSRDGTNTEAFFGQGTRLTVV.

The chain couples TRBV10-3 to TRBJ2-1; TRBD2 agrees at 10 bases. J lost 10 bases, V lost 4 bases, and 4 bases had no gene match. Germline loops: CDR1 ENHRY, CDR2 SYGVKD. There are 13 residues in the CDR3. The CDR3 reads CAISGGSGREQFF. The CDR3 DNA is TGTGCCATCAGTGGGGGTAGCGGGAGGGAGCAGTTCTTC.

This chain joins TRBV4-1 and TRBJ2-5, with TRBD2 identical over 11 bases. Trimming cost V 3 bases and J 2 bases; bases outside gene matches: 5. The germline V gene encodes CDR1 MGHRA and CDR2 YSYEKL. This CDR3 spans 16 amino acids. CDR3 sequence reads: CASSQAGTSGQETQYF. The CDR3 region has the DNA TGCGCCAGCAGCCAGGCGGGGACTAGCGGACAAGAGACCCAGTACTTC.

The rearrangement uses TRBV7-8 and TRBJ1-4, with D possibly matching TRBD1 (6 bases). Germline V gene lookup returns CDR1 SGHVS and CDR2 FQNEAQ. The V gene lost 2 bases and the J gene lost 3 bases, with 13 bases spanning the gap. CDR3 length equals 16 residues. CDR3 sequence: CASSLRGGGSNEKLFF. As DNA, the CDR3 is TGTGCCAGCAGCTTAAGGGGGGGCGGATCTAATGAAAAACTGTTTTTT. Drawing the rest from reference TRBV7-8 and TRBJ1-4, the complete variable domain is GAGVSQSPRYKVAKRGQDVALRCDPISGHVSLFWYQQALGQGPEFLTYFQNEAQLDKSGLPSDRFFAERPEGSVSTLKIQRTQQEDSAVYLCASSLRGGGSNEKLFFGSGTQLSVL.

V is TRBV4-1 and J is TRBJ1-2; 7 bases align to TRBD1. Unmatched junction bases numbered 11, after V lost 3 bases and J lost 4 bases. Germline V CDR1 and CDR2: MGHRA, YSYEKL. CDR3 size: 16 residues. For the CDR3, the DNA is TGCGCCAGCAGCCAGTCGGGGACAGCACAAACCTATGGCTACACCTTC. The encoded protein is CASSQSGTAQTYGYTF.

This clone was picked up one time. V is TRBV5-1 and J is TRBJ2-3; possible D gene TRBD2, 6 bases. From germline, CDR1 is SGHRS and CDR2 YFSETQ. The CDR3 has 18 amino acids. The V end lost 0 bases, the J end lost 5 bases, and 22 bases lay between the germline ends. Here the CDR3 DNA reads TGCGCCAGCAGCTTGGGTCCTTTTCGCGGGGACGGCGGAGATACGCAGTATTTT. It specifies CASSLGPFRGDGGDTQYF. The full variable domain, its missing parts supplied by reference TRBV5-1 and TRBJ2-3, is KAGVTQTPRYLIKTRGQQVTLSCSPISGHRSVSWYQQTPGQGLQFLFEYFSETQRNKGNFPGRFSGRQFSNSRSEMNVSTLELGDSALYLCASSLGPFRGDGGDTQYFGPGTRLTVL.

The chain is built from TRBV15 and TRBJ1-6; D is possibly TRBD1 (5 bases). Germline values: CDR1 LNHNV, CDR2 YYDKDF (reference sequence). Trimming shortened V by 1 base and J by 0 bases, and 10 bases separated the two germline ends. The CDR3 has 17 residues. The CDR3 DNA reads as TGTGCCACCAGCAGAGCAGGGCAACACTCCTATAATTCACCCCTCCACTTT. This sequence encodes CATSRAGQHSYNSPLHF.

The rearrangement joins TRBV24-1 to TRBJ1-5, with D maybe TRBD1 (6 bases). Germline loops: CDR1 KGHDR, CDR2 SFDVKD. CDR3 length: 16 amino acids. Trimming took 6 bases from V and 1 from J, leaving 15 bases between them. This CDR3 is CATSNRASDSNQPQHF. The CDR3 DNA reads as TGTGCCACCAGTAACAGGGCAAGCGACAGCAATCAGCCCCAGCATTTT.

The chain combines TRBV7-2 with TRBJ2-3; 10 bases fit TRBD1. The germline gives CDR1 SGHTA, CDR2 FQGNSA. The length of the CDR3 is 16 residues. V gave up 2 bases and J gave up 3 bases; unmatched junction bases: 5. The CDR3 coding sequence is TGTGCCAGCAGCTTATGGACAGGGGGTATAACAGATACGCAGTATTTT. As protein: CASSLWTGGITDTQYF.

This chain uses TRBV6-6 with TRBJ2-3; D may be TRBD2 (5 bases). V was shortened by 0 bases and J by 7 bases, with 14 bases between the two germline ends. CDR3 length equals 15 residues. Germline CDR1 and CDR2: MNHNY and SVGAGI (reference sequence). The DNA of the CDR3 is TGTGCCAGCAGTTACTCGAGAGGGCGGGTGTATACGCAGTATTTT. Its protein is CASSYSRGRVYTQYF.

This clone was counted between two and nine times. This chain uses TRBV19 with TRBJ1-2; D remains unclear. The V gene lost 4 bases and the J gene lost 1 base, with 7 bases spanning the gap. This CDR3 contains 13 residues. From germline, CDR1 is LNHDA and CDR2 SQIVND (reference sequence). As DNA, the CDR3 is TGTGCCAGTAGTAGAGGGCATAACTATGGCTACACCTTC. This sequence encodes CASSRGHNYGYTF.

The chain is built from TRBV9 and TRBJ1-3; D gene ambiguous. The CDR3 length is 15 residues. Per the germline V gene, CDR1 is SGDLS and CDR2 is YYNGEE. V was cut by 0 bases and J by 0 bases, with 7 bases left in between. The CDR3 DNA reads as TGTGCCAGCAGCGTAGACAACTACTCTGGAAACACCATATATTTT. Protein product: CASSVDNYSGNTIYF. The whole variable domain, filled in from reference TRBV9 and TRBJ1-3, reads DSGVTQTPKHLITATGQRVTLRCSPRSGDLSVYWYQQSLDQGLQFLIQYYNGEERAKGNILERFSAQQFPDLHSELNLSSLELGDSALYFCASSVDNYSGNTIYFGEGSWLTVV.

The table lists this clone with a count of one. CDR3 bases: TGTGCCAGCAGCCAAGGCGCGAAATATGGCTACACCTTC. Its translation: CASSQGAKYGYTF. The V and J genes are TRBV4-2 and TRBJ1-2; unclear D gene. CDR1 LGHNA and CDR2 YNFKEQ come from the germline V gene. V was clipped by 1 base and J by 5 bases, with 8 bases between them. The CDR3 consists of 13 residues.

The chain's CDR3 is CASSHLASSSYEQYF. The CDR3 nucleotides read TGTGCCAGCAGCCATCTCGCTAGTTCTTCTTACGAGCAGTACTTC. This sequence joins TRBV3-1 (or the pseudogene TRBV3-2) and TRBJ2-7; D ambiguous. The CDR3 loop spans 15 amino acids. Germline V gene lookup returns CDR1 LGHDT and CDR2 YNNKEL (reference sequence). V gave up 3 bases and J gave up 4 bases, with 16 bases separating them.

The chain employs TRBV6-5 and TRBJ2-3; 8 nucleotides match TRBD2. This CDR3 comprises 14 residues. Trimming cost V 5 bases and J 0 bases; bases outside gene matches: 1. Germline V CDR1 and CDR2: MNHEY, SVGAGI. The CDR3 coding sequence is TGTGCCAGCAGTCGGGGGGGAAGCACAGATACGCAGTATTTT. This gives the protein CASSRGGSTDTQYF.

The chain links TRBV6-5 to TRBJ1-5, with TRBD1 matching over 7 bases. V trimming: 7 bases; J trimming: 7 bases; junction bases outside the gene matches: 13. The length of the CDR3 is 15 residues. CDR1 is MNHEY and CDR2 is SVGAGI in the germline V gene. The CDR3 reads CASKMTDRADQPQHF. The DNA of the CDR3 is TGTGCCAGCAAGATGACCGACAGGGCGGACCAGCCCCAGCATTTT.

The genes are TRBV19 and TRBJ1-1; D is undetermined. The CDR3 is 14 residues long. Germline V CDR1 and CDR2: LNHDA, SQIVND (reference sequence). Trimming shortened V by 5 bases and J by 0 bases, and 10 bases separated the two germline ends. CDR3 protein: CASSVSTLNTEAFF. The CDR3 DNA reads as TGTGCCAGTAGTGTTTCCACATTGAACACTGAAGCTTTCTTT.

The V gene is TRBV11-2, the J gene TRBJ1-3; D unclear. The CDR3 loop spans 13 amino acids. Trimming cost V 5 bases and J 3 bases, with 8 bases left between them. CDR1 is SGHAT and CDR2 is FQNNGV in the germline V gene. The CDR3 DNA is TGTGCCAGCAGCGTCAATTTTGGAAACACCATATATTTT. Protein: CASSVNFGNTIYF.

Only one count was recorded for this clone. Additional DNA sequences in this sample encode the identical CDR3. This rearrangement joins TRBV7-2 to TRBJ1-1, with D perhaps matching TRBD1 (6 bases). Per germline, CDR1 SGHTA and CDR2 FQGNSA. The CDR3 is 13 residues long. Trimming cost V 5 bases and J 1 base, with 8 bases left between them. The CDR3, as DNA: TGTGCCAGCAGCCTACAGGGGAACACTGAAGCTTTCTTT. Translation gives CASSLQGNTEAFF.

This chain connects TRBV5-4 to TRBJ2-4, with D possibly being TRBD1 (6 bases). Germline V CDR1 and CDR2: SGHNT, YYREEE (reference sequence). There are 15 residues in the CDR3. V was cut by 4 bases and J by 8 bases, with 19 bases left in between. CDR3 loop: CASSDLGQSEDIQYF. The CDR3 nucleotides are TGTGCCAGCAGCGATCTAGGACAGTCAGAGGACATTCAGTACTTC.

CDR3 nucleotides: TGTGCCTGGAGCGACACCTTTGGACGGGACTATAATTCACCCCTCCACTTT. Its translation: CAWSDTFGRDYNSPLHF. The chain employs TRBV30 and TRBJ1-6; no definite D call. V was cut by 3 bases and J by 3 bases, with 18 bases left in between. Germline loops: CDR1 GTSNPN, CDR2 SVGIG (reference sequence). The CDR3 extends over 17 amino acids.

The J gene is TRBJ2-3, the V gene TRBV27, with 8 nucleotides matching TRBD2. Trimming at V came to 8 bases and at J to 2 bases, leaving 3 bases not matched to a gene. This CDR3 spans 13 amino acids. Germline V gene sequence: CDR1 MNHEY, CDR2 SMNVEV (reference sequence). The CDR3, as DNA: TGTGCCAGCGGACTAGCAAACACAGATACGCAGTATTTT. Protein sequence: CASGLANTDTQYF.

V usage is TRBV28 and J usage is TRBJ2-5; 10 bases agree with TRBD1. Trimming at V came to 4 bases and at J to 5 bases, leaving 7 bases not matched to a gene. This CDR3 is built from 15 residues. Germline values: CDR1 MDHEN, CDR2 SYDVKM. This CDR3 is CASSSPTGGAETQYF. The CDR3 DNA reads TGTGCCAGCAGTTCTCCGACAGGGGGCGCGGAGACCCAGTACTTC. Drawing the rest from reference TRBV28 and TRBJ2-5, the complete variable domain is DVKVTQSSRYLVKRTGEKVFLECVQDMDHENMFWYRQDPGLGLRLIYFSYDVKMKEKGDIPEGYSVSREKKERFSLILESASTNQTSMYLCASSSPTGGAETQYFGPGTRLLVL.

This chain links TRBV9 with TRBJ1-5, with D unresolved. Germline CDR1 reads SGDLS; CDR2 reads YYNGEE. V lost 3 bases, J lost 5 bases, and 12 bases lay in between. The CDR3 length is 14 residues. The CDR3, as DNA: TGTGCCAGCAGCGCCCAATCCGGGGATCAGCCCCAGCATTTT. This encodes CASSAQSGDQPQHF.